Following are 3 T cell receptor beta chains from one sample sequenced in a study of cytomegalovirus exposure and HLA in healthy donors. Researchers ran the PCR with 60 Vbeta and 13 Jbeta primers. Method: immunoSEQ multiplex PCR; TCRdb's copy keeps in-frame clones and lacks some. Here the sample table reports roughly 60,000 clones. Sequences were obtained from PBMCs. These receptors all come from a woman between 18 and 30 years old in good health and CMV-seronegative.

This CDR3 is CASHPGVSTEAFF. The CDR3, as DNA: TGTGCCAGCCATCCAGGGGTGAGCACTGAAGCTTTCTTT. This chain links TRBV27 with TRBJ1-1, with D maybe TRBD1 (6 bases). Deletions cut 8 bases from V and 4 bases from J, with 14 bases between. There are 13 residues in the CDR3. Germline assignment: CDR1 MNHEY and CDR2 SMNVEV (reference sequence).

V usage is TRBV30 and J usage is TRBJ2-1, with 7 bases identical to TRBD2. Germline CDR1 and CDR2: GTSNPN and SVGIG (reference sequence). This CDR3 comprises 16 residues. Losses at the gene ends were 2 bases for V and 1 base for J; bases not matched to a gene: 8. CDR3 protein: CAWSRQISGSYNEQFF. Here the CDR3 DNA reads TGTGCCTGGAGTAGGCAAATTAGCGGGTCCTACAATGAGCAGTTCTTC.

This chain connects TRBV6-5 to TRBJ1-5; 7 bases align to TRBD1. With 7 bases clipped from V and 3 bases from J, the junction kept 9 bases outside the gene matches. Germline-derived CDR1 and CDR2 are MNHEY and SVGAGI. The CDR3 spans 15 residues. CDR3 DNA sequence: TGTGCCAGCAAGCCGAGGGGGCTATACAATCAGCCCCAGCATTTT. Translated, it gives CASKPRGLYNQPQHF.